Sequencing of this T cell receptor (beta chain) was carried out in a study of shared clonotypes between healthy human individuals. A note on this clone: Its target is unknown.

TCRdb keeps only in-frame clones here, not all; method: immunoSEQ multiplex PCR. Found here are a few million clones, about 93% of them singletons; the top ten hold about 1.6%. CD45RO-negative, CCR7-positively selected cells formed the naive CD8 fraction, excluding terminally differentiated effector memory CD45RA+ cells. Points from the study as a whole: Owing to a small donor count, the genetic and exposure-history diversity represented was limited. Investigators expected sequencing depth to affect clonotype sharing among donors. When naive CD4 clonotypes were compared across a handful of donors, about 5% were shared.

The CDR3 is 15 residues long. V was shortened by 4 bases and J by 0 bases, with 13 bases between the two germline ends. Germline CDR1 is LNHDA and CDR2 is SQIVND (reference sequence). The source is a man aged 18 to 35 in good health. Some clones in this sample may be carry-over from other donors' samples. The rearrangement uses TRBV19 and TRBJ2-7; no reliable D call. The source material was naive CD8+ T cells from PBMCs. CDR3 residues: CASSTNSYGSYEQYF. In nucleotides, the CDR3 is TGTGCCAGTAGTACCAACAGTTATGGCTCCTACGAGCAGTACTTC.